Below, 18 T cell receptor beta chains from the same sample are listed, as sequenced in a study of CD8+CD57+ T cells in acquired aplastic anemia. Genomic DNA constituted the template upon which TCR beta VDJ and CDR3 profiling was performed. In TCRdb, the reads were re-called with MiXCR into one record per CDR3 protein. The profile shows hundreds of thousands of distinct CDR3 sequences, just under 70% of them singletons. Sequenced material: sorted CD4+, CD8+, or CD8+CD57+ T cells (not recorded which) from PBMCs. Receptors originate from a human donor in good health, serving as a control.

This chain links TRBV15 with TRBJ2-1; 9 nucleotides line up with TRBD2. The CDR3 has 15 amino acids. The J segment lost 8 bases and the V segment lost 7 bases, leaving 12 bases of the junction unmatched. Looked up from germline, CDR1 is LNHNV and CDR2 is YYDKDF (reference sequence). The CDR3 DNA sequence: TGTGCCACCACTACCTCTTTAGCGGGAGTGGATGAGCAGTTCTTC. This translates into CATTTSLAGVDEQFF.

As regards this clonotype: The junction and the germline gene differ at one end; a read error may be behind it. V is TRBV2 and J is TRBJ2-1; TRBD1 might be the D (6 bases). The germline V gene has CDR1 SNHLY and CDR2 FYNNEI. CDR3 size: 15 residues. The CDR3 loop reads CASSEEGGARNEQFF. CDR3 sequence (DNA): TGCGCCAGCAGCGAAGAAGGGGGAGCTCGGAATGAGCAGTTCTTC. Full variable domain (outside the CDR3, taken from reference TRBV2 and TRBJ2-1): EPEVTQTPSHQVTQMGQEVILRCVPISNHLYFYWYRQILGQKVEFLVSFYNNEISEKSEIFDDQFSVERPDGSNFTLKIRSTKLEDSAMYFCASSEEGGARNEQFFGPGTRLTVL.

This clonotype has a count of ten or more. This rearrangement joins TRBV19 to TRBJ2-7; D is unclear. Trimming pared 1 base from V and 2 bases from J, leaving 12 bases between. The CDR3 is 15 residues long. The V gene's germline CDR1 is LNHDA and CDR2 SQIVND (reference sequence). CDR3 coding DNA: TGTGCCAGTAGTATAGCGTCCAGGTCGACCTACGAGCAGTACTTC. Its translation is CASSIASRSTYEQYF.

Worth noting for this clonotype: Given the absence of the conserved phenylalanine or tryptophan at the CDR3 end, a read error is likely. The limits of the CDR3 on the DNA are not certain, so only TCRdb's listed CDR3 is given. The CDR3 sequence: CASQPIIPGQGLVY. V is TRBV6-5 and J is TRBJ1-1; TRBD1 is the table's D call, not checked against the DNA. CDR1 MNHEY and CDR2 SVGAGI come from the germline V gene. The CDR3 is made up of 14 amino acids, end residues included.

J is TRBJ1-3 and V is TRBV20-1; no reliable D call. From germline, CDR1 is DFQATT and CDR2 SNEGSKA (reference sequence). CDR3 size: 13 residues. V gave up 4 bases and J gave up 8 bases, with 15 bases separating them. This chain's CDR3 is CSATTELPDTIYF. CDR3 nucleotides: TGCAGTGCTACTACGGAGCTCCCGGACACCATATATTTT.

V usage is TRBV10-2 and J usage is TRBJ2-3; no clear D. The J call may be incorrect, as the DNA end agrees better with TRBJ2-7. The length of the CDR3 is 15 residues. Germline V gene data show CDR1 as WSHSY and CDR2 as SAAADI. The CDR3 is CASSEVAGNPDAQYF. The DNA of the CDR3 is TGCGCCAGCAGTGAGGTTGCAGGAAATCCGGATGCGCAGTACTTC.

V is TRBV12-3 or TRBV12-4 and J is TRBJ2-3, with D maybe TRBD1 (6 bases). The V and J ends lost 8 bases and 6 bases respectively, with 21 bases between them. The CDR3 is made up of 15 amino acids. CDR3 in amino acids: CASRGQGQNTDTQYF. The CDR3 nucleotides read TGTGCCAGCCGCGGACAAGGACAGAACACCGATACGCAGTATTTT.

The chain joins TRBV11-3 to TRBJ2-1; D is possibly TRBD2 (5 bases). With 3 bases removed from V and 2 bases from J, the gap between germline ends came to 11 bases. The CDR3 extends over 15 amino acids. The germline gives CDR1 SGHNT, CDR2 YENEEA. The CDR3 protein is CASSFYPGTYNEQFF. In DNA form, the CDR3 reads TGTGCCAGCAGCTTCTATCCCGGGACCTACAATGAGCAGTTCTTC. The whole variable domain, remainder taken from reference TRBV11-3 and TRBJ2-1, is EAGVVQSPRYKIIEKKQPVAFWCNPISGHNTLYWYLQNLGQGPELLIRYENEEAVDDSQLPKDRFSAERLKGVDSTLKIQPAELGDSAVYLCASSFYPGTYNEQFFGPGTRLTVL.

The rearrangement uses TRBV19 and TRBJ2-5; D gene uncertain. Germline loops: CDR1 LNHDA, CDR2 SQIVND (reference sequence). This CDR3 region has 14 residues. With 9 bases removed from V and 0 bases from J, the gap between germline ends came to 14 bases. The CDR3 region is CARGPAWYQETQYF. The DNA for the CDR3 is TGTGCCAGAGGGCCCGCTTGGTACCAAGAGACCCAGTACTTC. Full variable domain (outside the CDR3, taken from reference TRBV19 and TRBJ2-5): DGGITQSPKYLFRKEGQNVTLSCEQNLNHDAMYWYRQDPGQGLRLIYYSQIVNDFQKGDIAEGYSVSREKKESFPLTVTSAQKNPTAFYLCARGPAWYQETQYFGPGTRLLVL.

This chain uses TRBV7-7 with TRBJ2-3, with 8 nucleotides matching TRBD2. V lost 5 bases to trimming and J lost 8 bases; unmatched junction nucleotides: 12. There are 15 residues in the CDR3. The germline V gene encodes CDR1 SSHAT and CDR2 FNYEAQ (reference sequence). In DNA, the CDR3 is TGTGCCAGCAGCCCCGGGAGGGGGGCCGGAGCTACGCAGTATTTT. This encodes CASSPGRGAGATQYF.

This clonotype was detected only once. The rearrangement joins TRBV19 to TRBJ1-5; D call uncertain. The CDR3 loop spans 12 amino acids. Germline CDR1 LNHDA, CDR2 SQIVND (reference sequence). V lost 5 bases and J 4 bases, leaving 6 bases between the germline ends. The CDR3 region has the DNA TGTGCCAGTAGTCTCATGAATCAGCCCCAGCATTTT. Its translation: CASSLMNQPQHF.

This chain links TRBV20-1 with TRBJ2-3, with a tentative D call TRBD1 (6 bases). This CDR3 spans 14 amino acids. CDR1 DFQATT and CDR2 SNEGSKA come from the germline V gene (reference sequence). V lost 2 bases and J 0 bases, leaving 9 bases between the germline ends. CDR3 bases: TGCAGTGCTAGACTCACAGGGAGCACAGATACGCAGTATTTT. This sequence encodes CSARLTGSTDTQYF.

The rearrangement uses TRBV20-1 and TRBJ2-7; D perhaps matches TRBD1 (5 bases). Germline CDR1 is DFQATT and CDR2 is SNEGSKA (reference sequence). The CDR3 loop spans 11 amino acids. V lost 7 bases, J lost 12 bases, and 19 bases lay in between. The CDR3 protein is CSVRKDTETYF. For the CDR3, the DNA is TGCAGTGTACGGAAGGACACAGAGACGTACTTC.

The chain combines TRBV5-4 with TRBJ2-5; D is unresolved. CDR1 and CDR2 (germline): SGHNT, YYREEE (reference sequence). V lost 3 bases, J lost 9 bases, and 9 bases lay in between. This CDR3 is 11 amino acids long. This CDR3 reads CASSSDMAQYF. The CDR3 DNA sequence: TGTGCCAGCAGCTCCGACATGGCCCAGTACTTC.

CDR3 in DNA: TGTGCCAGCAGCTTATCCCTGAACGGGGGGACCCAGTACTTC. Protein product: CASSLSLNGGTQYF. The V gene is TRBV2, the J gene TRBJ2-5; a weak D match, TRBD2 (6 bases). V lost 6 bases and J 7 bases, leaving 18 bases between the germline ends. The CDR3 consists of 14 residues. Germline CDR1 reads SNHLY; CDR2 reads FYNNEI.

This chain joins TRBV11-1 and TRBJ2-7; a possible D gene is TRBD1 (7 bases). This CDR3 has 12 residues. V gave up 5 bases and J gave up 9 bases, with 14 bases separating them. Germline V gene sequence: CDR1 SGHAT, CDR2 FQDESV (reference sequence). Here the CDR3 reads CASSEARGVQYF. The CDR3 coding sequence is TGTGCCAGCAGCGAGGCCAGGGGGGTGCAGTACTTC.

This chain connects TRBV20-1 to TRBJ2-2; possibly TRBD2 for D (6 bases). Germline V gives CDR1 DFQATT, CDR2 SNEGSKA (reference sequence). V was clipped by 0 bases and J by 8 bases, with 13 bases between them. The CDR3 is 14 amino acids. DNA for the CDR3: TGCAGTGCTAGAGATCTGGGGACTGAAGGGGAGCTGTTTTTT. It translates to CSARDLGTEGELFF.

This clonotype was seen at least ten times. V and J are TRBV6-1 and TRBJ2-7; 7 nucleotides line up with TRBD1. In germline, CDR1 is MNHNS, CDR2 SASEGT. The CDR3 has 13 amino acids. With 6 bases clipped from V and 5 bases from J, the junction kept 7 bases outside the gene matches. The CDR3 protein is CASRDRVVNEQYF. As DNA, the CDR3 is TGTGCCAGCAGAGACAGGGTTGTAAACGAGCAGTACTTC.